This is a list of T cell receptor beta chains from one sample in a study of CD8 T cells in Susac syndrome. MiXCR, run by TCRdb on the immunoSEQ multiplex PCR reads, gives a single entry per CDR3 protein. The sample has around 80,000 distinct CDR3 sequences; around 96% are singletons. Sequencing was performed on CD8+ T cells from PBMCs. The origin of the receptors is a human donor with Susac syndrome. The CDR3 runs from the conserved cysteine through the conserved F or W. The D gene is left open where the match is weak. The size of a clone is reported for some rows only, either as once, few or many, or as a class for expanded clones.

CDR3 protein: CSARGRSSHEQYF
CDR3 DNA: TGCAGTGCGAGAGGACGTAGCTCCCACGAGCAGTACTTC
V gene: TRBV20-1
clone size: NA
D gene: NA
J gene: TRBJ2-7

CDR3 protein: CASSLSEAGVNIQYF
CDR3 DNA: TGTGCCAGCAGCTTGAGTGAAGCGGGGGTTAACATTCAGTACTTC
V gene: TRBV7-9
clone size: NA
D gene: TRBD2
J gene: TRBJ2-4

CDR3 protein: CASSYRRDDGYTF
CDR3 DNA: TGCGCCAGCAGCTACCGGCGGGATGACGGCTACACCTTC
V gene: TRBV4-1
clone size: NA
D gene: NA
J gene: TRBJ1-2

CDR3 protein: CASGNADEQYF
CDR3 DNA: TGTGCCAGCGGCAATGCGGACGAGCAGTACTTC
V gene: TRBV11-2
clone size: NA
D gene: NA
J gene: TRBJ2-7

CDR3 protein: CASSYPGTAEKLFF
CDR3 DNA: TGTGCCAGCAGTTACCCCGGGACAGCCGAAAAACTGTTTTTT
V gene: TRBV6-6
clone size: NA
D gene: TRBD1
J gene: TRBJ1-4

CDR3 protein: CSARRLARNAKQFF
CDR3 DNA: TGCAGTGCTAGGAGGTTAGCGAGGAATGCGAAGCAGTTCTTC
V gene: TRBV20-1
clone size: NA
D gene: NA
J gene: TRBJ2-1

CDR3 protein: CASSDSWTAPIQYF
CDR3 DNA: TGTGCCAGCAGCGATTCCTGGACTGCCCCCATTCAGTACTTC
V gene: TRBV6-1
clone size: few
D gene: NA
J gene: TRBJ2-4

CDR3 protein: CASSSRGTGGDEQYF
CDR3 DNA: TGTGCCAGCAGCTCACGTGGGACAGGGGGGGACGAGCAGTACTTC
V gene: TRBV13
clone size: NA
D gene: TRBD1
J gene: TRBJ2-7

CDR3 protein: CASSSLLDGTDTQYF
CDR3 DNA: TGTGCCAGCAGCTCGCTTCTTGACGGCACAGATACGCAGTATTTT
V gene: TRBV7-6
clone size: NA
D gene: NA
J gene: TRBJ2-3

CDR3 protein: CSARDQVPDSGNTIYF
CDR3 DNA: TGCAGTGCTAGAGATCAGGTCCCAGACTCTGGAAACACCATATATTTT
V gene: TRBV20-1
clone size: NA
D gene: NA
J gene: TRBJ1-3

CDR3 protein: CASSEHQGSSYNSPLHF
CDR3 DNA: TGTGCCAGCAGCGAACACCAAGGGAGCTCCTATAATTCACCCCTCCACTTT
V gene: TRBV9
clone size: NA
D gene: NA
J gene: TRBJ1-6

CDR3 protein: CASPGPPPSQETQYF
CDR3 DNA: TGTGCCAGCCCGGGCCCTCCTCCCTCCCAAGAGACCCAGTACTTC
V gene: TRBV19
clone size: once
D gene: NA
J gene: TRBJ2-5

CDR3 protein: CASRLQGHNTGELFF
CDR3 DNA: TGTGCCAGCAGACTACAGGGACATAACACCGGGGAGCTGTTTTTT
V gene: TRBV28
clone size: NA
D gene: NA
J gene: TRBJ2-2

CDR3 protein: CASSLGDTYEQYF
CDR3 DNA: TGTGCCAGCAGCTTAGGGGATACCTACGAGCAGTACTTC
V gene: TRBV7-6
clone size: NA
D gene: NA
J gene: TRBJ2-7

CDR3 protein: CASSLQLNYGYTF
CDR3 DNA: TGTGCCAGCAGCTTACAGTTAAACTATGGCTACACCTTC
V gene: TRBV11-1
clone size: NA
D gene: NA
J gene: TRBJ1-2

CDR3 protein: CASSPSSPSGGDNEQFF
CDR3 DNA: TGTGCCAGCAGCCCCAGTAGTCCTAGCGGGGGGGACAATGAGCAGTTCTTC
V gene: TRBV7-8
clone size: NA
D gene: TRBD2
J gene: TRBJ2-1

CDR3 protein: CSAHGISGNTIYF
CDR3 DNA: TGCAGCGCGCACGGGATCTCTGGAAACACCATATATTTT
V gene: TRBV29-1
clone size: NA
D gene: NA
J gene: TRBJ1-3

CDR3 protein: CSVEDMDGRSGDTQYF
CDR3 DNA: TGCAGCGTTGAAGATATGGACGGAAGGTCCGGAGATACGCAGTATTTT
V gene: TRBV29-1
clone size: NA
D gene: NA
J gene: TRBJ2-3

CDR3 protein: CSAGFIYGYTF
CDR3 DNA: TGCAGCGCCGGGTTCATTTATGGCTACACCTTC
V gene: TRBV29-1
clone size: NA
D gene: NA
J gene: TRBJ1-2

CDR3 protein: CASSLSGGPEDTQYF
CDR3 DNA: TGCGCCAGCAGCCTCTCGGGGGGGCCGGAGGATACGCAGTATTTT
V gene: TRBV4-1
clone size: NA
D gene: TRBD2
J gene: TRBJ2-3

CDR3 protein: CSVEWSQGAGELFF
CDR3 DNA: TGCAGCGTTGAATGGAGTCAGGGGGCCGGGGAGCTGTTTTTT
V gene: TRBV29-1
clone size: NA
D gene: TRBD1
J gene: TRBJ2-2

CDR3 protein: CASSYLQVESHGYTF
CDR3 DNA: TGTGCCAGCAGTTACTTACAGGTTGAATCCCATGGCTACACCTTC
V gene: TRBV6-5
clone size: NA
D gene: NA
J gene: TRBJ1-2

CDR3 protein: CASSLSSGGGTEAFF
CDR3 DNA: TGCGCCAGCAGCTTGTCATCAGGGGGTGGCACTGAAGCTTTCTTT
V gene: TRBV5-1
clone size: once
D gene: TRBD1
J gene: TRBJ1-1

CDR3 protein: CASSPEGYSTDTQYF
CDR3 DNA: TGTGCCAGCAGCCCCGAGGGGTACAGCACAGATACGCAGTATTTT
V gene: TRBV7-9
clone size: NA
D gene: NA
J gene: TRBJ2-3

CDR3 protein: CASTTYRGTLRGTDTQYF
CDR3 DNA: TGCGCCAGCACCACCTACCGTGGGACCTTGAGGGGCACAGATACGCAGTATTTT
V gene: TRBV23-1
clone size: NA
D gene: NA
J gene: TRBJ2-3

CDR3 protein: CSVGDTPYNEQFF
CDR3 DNA: TGCAGCGTTGGGGACACCCCCTACAATGAGCAGTTCTTC
V gene: TRBV29-1
clone size: NA
D gene: NA
J gene: TRBJ2-1

CDR3 protein: CASSLGLDTYEQYF
CDR3 DNA: TGTGCCAGCAGCTTAGGTCTAGATACCTACGAGCAGTACTTC
V gene: TRBV7-2
clone size: NA
D gene: NA
J gene: TRBJ2-7

CDR3 protein: CATSRVPTGGGYEQYF
CDR3 DNA: TGTGCCACCAGCAGAGTCCCGACAGGGGGCGGGTACGAGCAGTACTTC
V gene: TRBV15
clone size: NA
D gene: TRBD1
J gene: TRBJ2-7

CDR3 protein: CASRLPSGGDEQFF
CDR3 DNA: TGTGCCAGCAGACTCCCTAGCGGTGGCGATGAGCAGTTCTTC
V gene: TRBV7-9
clone size: NA
D gene: TRBD2
J gene: TRBJ2-1

CDR3 protein: CASSLGPTPTDTQYF
CDR3 DNA: TGTGCCAGCAGCTTAGGCCCGACCCCCACAGATACGCAGTATTTT
V gene: TRBV13
clone size: NA
D gene: NA
J gene: TRBJ2-3

CDR3 protein: CASSLRSHGGRNNEQFF
CDR3 DNA: TGCGCCAGCAGCCTAAGATCCCACGGGGGGCGAAACAATGAGCAGTTCTTC
V gene: TRBV4-1
clone size: NA
D gene: NA
J gene: TRBJ2-1

CDR3 protein: CASSGSGRSNTGELFF
CDR3 DNA: TGTGCCAGCAGTGGTAGCGGGAGGTCCAACACCGGGGAGCTGTTTTTT
V gene: TRBV25-1
clone size: NA
D gene: TRBD2
J gene: TRBJ2-2

CDR3 protein: CATSRRSGTESTDTQYF
CDR3 DNA: TGTGCCACCAGCAGACGGTCGGGGACAGAGTCCACAGATACGCAGTATTTT
V gene: TRBV15
clone size: NA
D gene: TRBD1
J gene: TRBJ2-3

CDR3 protein: CASRGLGQGHGYTF
CDR3 DNA: TGTGCCAGCAGGGGACTCGGACAGGGGCATGGCTACACCTTC
V gene: TRBV27
clone size: NA
D gene: TRBD1
J gene: TRBJ1-2

CDR3 protein: CASSQDQGGSYEQYF
CDR3 DNA: TGCGCCAGCAGCCAAGATCAAGGAGGCTCGTACGAGCAGTACTTC
V gene: TRBV4-3
clone size: NA
D gene: NA
J gene: TRBJ2-7

CDR3 protein: CASSQIPSGWYNEQFF
CDR3 DNA: TGTGCCAGCAGCCAAATACCCAGCGGGTGGTACAATGAGCAGTTCTTC
V gene: TRBV3-1
clone size: NA
D gene: NA
J gene: TRBJ2-1

CDR3 protein: CASSPAWANTEAFF
CDR3 DNA: TGTGCCAGCAGCCCAGCCTGGGCGAACACTGAAGCTTTCTTT
V gene: TRBV7-8
clone size: NA
D gene: NA
J gene: TRBJ1-1

CDR3 protein: CASSPGGVSEGYTF
CDR3 DNA: TGTGCCAGCAGCCCCGGGGGGGTCTCTGAGGGCTACACCTTC
V gene: TRBV7-6
clone size: NA
D gene: NA
J gene: TRBJ1-2

CDR3 protein: CASSPLRDHQETQYF
CDR3 DNA: TGTGCCAGCAGTCCCCTCCGGGACCACCAAGAGACCCAGTACTTC
V gene: TRBV28
clone size: NA
D gene: NA
J gene: TRBJ2-5

CDR3 protein: CSARPVASGRTYEQYF
CDR3 DNA: TGCAGTGCTAGACCAGTCGCTAGCGGGAGAACTTACGAGCAGTACTTC
V gene: TRBV20-1
clone size: NA
D gene: TRBD2
J gene: TRBJ2-7

CDR3 protein: CASSSRRARQVLDNYGYTF
CDR3 DNA: TGTGCCAGCAGTTCCCGACGGGCCCGACAGGTGCTAGATAACTATGGCTACACCTTC
V gene: TRBV5-6
clone size: NA
D gene: NA
J gene: TRBJ1-2

CDR3 protein: CASSEGGRSAKNIQYF
CDR3 DNA: TGTGCCAGCAGTGAAGGCGGGAGATCGGCCAAAAACATTCAGTACTTC
V gene: TRBV2
clone size: NA
D gene: TRBD2
J gene: TRBJ2-4

CDR3 protein: CASSVGTRGREQYF
CDR3 DNA: TGTGCCAGCAGCGTAGGGACTCGCGGGCGCGAGCAGTACTTC
V gene: TRBV27
clone size: NA
D gene: NA
J gene: TRBJ2-7

CDR3 protein: CASSQVSPTESNTDTQYF
CDR3 DNA: TGCGCCAGCAGCCAAGTCTCCCCGACAGAGAGTAACACAGATACGCAGTATTTT
V gene: TRBV4-1
clone size: NA
D gene: NA
J gene: TRBJ2-3

CDR3 protein: CASRMTTGDGNTIYF
CDR3 DNA: TGTGCCAGCAGAATGACGACAGGGGACGGAAACACCATATATTTT
V gene: TRBV6-1
clone size: NA
D gene: TRBD1
J gene: TRBJ1-3

CDR3 protein: CASSSTGANEQFF
CDR3 DNA: TGTGCCAGCAGTTCAACCGGGGCAAATGAGCAGTTCTTC
V gene: TRBV27
clone size: once
D gene: NA
J gene: TRBJ2-1

CDR3 protein: CASSLVTGGETQYF
CDR3 DNA: TGTGCCAGCAGCTTAGTCACGGGGGGGGAGACCCAGTACTTC
V gene: TRBV7-2
clone size: NA
D gene: TRBD2
J gene: TRBJ2-5

CDR3 protein: CASSEWGGNTEAFF
CDR3 DNA: TGTGCCAGCAGCGAGTGGGGGGGGAACACTGAAGCTTTCTTT
V gene: TRBV9
clone size: NA
D gene: NA
J gene: TRBJ1-1

CDR3 protein: CASSLGRITEAFF
CDR3 DNA: TGTGCCAGCAGCTTAGGCAGAATCACTGAAGCTTTCTTT
V gene: TRBV7-9
clone size: NA
D gene: NA
J gene: TRBJ1-1

CDR3 protein: CASSLEAGGPSDYNEQFF
CDR3 DNA: TGTGCCAGCAGCTTGGAAGCGGGAGGGCCCTCGGACTACAATGAGCAGTTCTTC
V gene: TRBV5-8
clone size: once
D gene: TRBD2
J gene: TRBJ2-1

CDR3 protein: CSASVRRPGISGANVLTF
CDR3 DNA: TGCAGTGCTAGTGTCCGCAGGCCAGGAATCTCTGGGGCCAACGTCCTGACTTTC
V gene: TRBV20-1
clone size: NA
D gene: NA
J gene: TRBJ2-6

CDR3 protein: CASSLVAGQRETQYF
CDR3 DNA: TGTGCCAGCAGCTTAGTTGCAGGGCAGCGAGAGACCCAGTACTTC
V gene: TRBV7-8
clone size: NA
D gene: NA
J gene: TRBJ2-5

CDR3 protein: CASSSNTDRRLRPQHF
CDR3 DNA: TGTGCCAGTAGCTCCAATACCGACAGGAGGTTGCGGCCCCAGCATTTT
V gene: TRBV19
clone size: NA
D gene: NA
J gene: TRBJ1-5